These T cell receptor beta chains were read from a single sample in a study of response to subunit inactivated influenza vaccine. TCRdb reprocessed the RT-PCR reads via MiXCR and lists one record per CDR3 protein. The data hold about 830,000 distinct CDR3 sequences, with approximately 18% observed a single time. The material sequenced was PBMCs from blood, taken about 5 days after vaccination. All receptors come from a man aged 50 to 59 who received an inactivated influenza vaccine. Each CDR3 is given with its conserved first and last residue. D genes are given only for firm matches. Only part of the rows carry a size: once, few, many, or a class if the clone is expanded.

size	V	D	J	DNA	CDR3
.	TRBV7-8	.	TRBJ2-1	TGTGCCAGCAGCTTAGTGTTGGAGCGAGGCGAGCAGTTCTTC	CASSLVLERGEQFF
.	TRBV27	TRBD2	TRBJ2-1	TGTGCCAGCAGAACGGGACTAGCGAAAAACTCCTACAATGAGCAGTTCTTC	CASRTGLAKNSYNEQFF
.	TRBV12-3/TRBV12-4	TRBD1	TRBJ2-7	TGTGCCAGCAGTTTCACTCGACAGGGTTCCTACGAGCAGTACTTC	CASSFTRQGSYEQYF
few	TRBV20-1	TRBD1	TRBJ1-5	TGCAGTGCTAGAGATCGGGGGACAGGGTCTTTCGGTGGCAATCAGCCCCAGCATTTT	CSARDRGTGSFGGNQPQHF
.	TRBV7-9	TRBD1	TRBJ1-1	TGTGCCAGCAGCGAAACAGGGGTGAACACTGAAGCTTTCTTT	CASSETGVNTEAFF
few	TRBV11-2	.	TRBJ1-2	TGTGCCAGCAGCTTAGGGGGGCACGGGATCTATGGCTACACCTTC	CASSLGGHGIYGYTF
few	TRBV24-1	TRBD1	TRBJ2-7	TGTGCCACCAGTGATCCGACAGGGTCAGACGAGCAGTACTTC	CATSDPTGSDEQYF
few	TRBV12-3/TRBV12-4	.	TRBJ1-2	TGTGCCAGCAGACTGACAACTAACTATGGCTACACCTTC	CASRLTTNYGYTF
.	TRBV29-1	TRBD2	TRBJ2-1	TGCAGCGTTGTCGCTAGCGGAAACAATGAGCAGTTCTTC	CSVVASGNNEQFF
.	TRBV9	TRBD2	TRBJ2-3	TGTGCCAGCAGCCTGACAGGCACTAGCGGGGTGTACGGTACGCAGTATTTT	CASSLTGTSGVYGTQYF
many	TRBV5-1	.	TRBJ2-7	TGCGCCAGCAGCTTGGCTGCGAGGAACGAGCAGTACTTC	CASSLAARNEQYF
few	TRBV7-8	TRBD2	TRBJ2-2	TGTGCCAGCAGCTTAGGTGCGGGAGGGCCGAACACCGGGGAGCTGTTTTTT	CASSLGAGGPNTGELFF
few	TRBV21-1	.	TRBJ2-7	TGTGCCAGCAGCAAAGCGCTTCGCGGGACAGCTTACGAGCAGTACTTC	CASSKALRGTAYEQYF
many	TRBV12-3/TRBV12-4	.	TRBJ1-5	TGTGCCAGCAGTTCGACAAGCAATCAGCCCCAGCATTTT	CASSSTSNQPQHF
.	TRBV4-1	.	TRBJ2-7	TGCGCCAGCAGCCAAGATACGTGGGGCGAGCAGTACTTC	CASSQDTWGEQYF
few	TRBV3-1	.	TRBJ2-1	TGTGCCAGCAGCCCGTCCCTAGCGACCTACAATGAGCAGTTCTTC	CASSPSLATYNEQFF
.	TRBV20-1	.	TRBJ1-5	TGCAGTGCTACCCTTGGGGCAGGGAACAATCAGCCCCAGCATTTT	CSATLGAGNNQPQHF
few	TRBV9	TRBD1	TRBJ2-2	TGTGCCAGCAGCGACAGGGGGCGCATTGGCACCGGGGAGCTGTTTTTT	CASSDRGRIGTGELFF
.	TRBV27	TRBD2	TRBJ2-7	TGTGCCAGCAGTTTACAGCGGGAGGTCTCCTACGAGCAGTACTTC	CASSLQREVSYEQYF
.	TRBV12-3/TRBV12-4	TRBD1	TRBJ2-5	TGTGCCAGCAGTTTAAACTACTATGGGACAGGTCAATCCTTC	CASSLNYYGTGQSF
many	TRBV5-5	.	TRBJ2-4	TGTGCCAGCAGCTTGGCGGGGAACCGGGCCAAAAACATTCAGTACTTC	CASSLAGNRAKNIQYF
many	TRBV11-2	.	TRBJ2-3	TGTGCCAGCAGCTACTCGGACGGTGGTACGCAGTATTTT	CASSYSDGGTQYF
few	TRBV12-3/TRBV12-4	TRBD2	TRBJ2-7	TGTGCCAGCAGTCCGGGACTAGCGGTCCTGGGGTTCGGAGAGCAGTACTTC	CASSPGLAVLGFGEQYF
.	TRBV6-6	.	TRBJ2-5	TGTGCCAGCATCGACTCCGGACAAGAGACCCAGTACTTC	CASIDSGQETQYF
few	TRBV7-9	.	TRBJ2-7	TGTGCCAGCAGCCTTGGGACGGACAGCGCCGAGCAGTACTTC	CASSLGTDSAEQYF
.	TRBV7-6	.	TRBJ1-4	TGTGCCAGCGCGGGGGGTAAATATGAAAAACTGTTTTTT	CASAGGKYEKLFF
many	TRBV24-1	TRBD2	TRBJ2-3	TGTGCCACCAGTGACATTAGCGGGATAGGAGCAGATACGCAGTATTTT	CATSDISGIGADTQYF
few	TRBV9	.	TRBJ2-1	TGTGCCAGCAGCGGGACACAGCAGTTCTTC	CASSGTQQFF
.	TRBV20-1	.	TRBJ2-2	TGCAGTGCTAGACGTGTGGGGAGTATCGTCACCGGGGAGCTGTTTTTT	CSARRVGSIVTGELFF
many	TRBV12-3/TRBV12-4	.	TRBJ2-2	TGTGCCAGCCAGTCCGGGACCTTGAACACCGGGGAGCTGTTTTTT	CASQSGTLNTGELFF
.	TRBV12-3/TRBV12-4	.	TRBJ2-3	TGTGCCAGCACCGTTAGCACAGATACGCAGTATTTT	CASTVSTDTQYF
.	TRBV28	.	TRBJ1-5	TGTGCCAGCAGTTTTACAAAGCAGCCCCAGCATTTT	CASSFTKQPQHF
.	TRBV28	TRBD2	TRBJ2-3	TGTGCCAGCACCCCTCTGACTAGCGGCAGCACAGATACGCAGTATTTT	CASTPLTSGSTDTQYF
few	TRBV4-1	.	TRBJ2-1	TGCGCCAGCAGAGCAAGTCCGAACAATGAGCAGTTCTTC	CASRASPNNEQFF
.	TRBV12-3/TRBV12-4	.	TRBJ1-4	TGTGCCAGCAGTCGGGGGCGAGGTGGAGAAGAAAAACTGTTTTTT	CASSRGRGGEEKLFF
few	TRBV12-3/TRBV12-4	TRBD1	TRBJ2-2	TGTGCCAGCGGCAACTCGGCCGGGACAGGCGGGAACACCGGGGAGCTGTTTTTT	CASGNSAGTGGNTGELFF
.	TRBV20-1	TRBD2	TRBJ2-5	TGCAGTGCTAGACTAGCGGGCATCGAGACCCAGTACTTC	CSARLAGIETQYF
.	TRBV5-1	TRBD1	TRBJ1-4	TGCGCCAGCAGCCCCGGGAGGGCAGGGGGATATGAAAAACTGTTTTTT	CASSPGRAGGYEKLFF
few	TRBV4-3	.	TRBJ2-1	TGCGCCAGCAGCCAAGGGCCCGGGGGCCACTACAATGAGCAGTTCTTC	CASSQGPGGHYNEQFF
.	TRBV29-1	.	TRBJ2-5	TGCAGCGTCGCGGATGGGCCCATTTTCGAGACCCAGTACTTC	CSVADGPIFETQYF
many	TRBV12-3/TRBV12-4	TRBD2	TRBJ2-1	TGTGCCAGCAGGACAGCGGGGGGGAATGAGCAGTTCTTC	CASRTAGGNEQFF
many	TRBV11-2	.	TRBJ2-3	TGTGCCAGCAGCTTAGTCGACACGACCGGCACAGATACGCAGTATTTT	CASSLVDTTGTDTQYF
.	TRBV20-1	.	TRBJ2-3	TGCAGTGGTCTAGGGGGCACAGATACGCAGTATTTT	CSGLGGTDTQYF
.	TRBV6-2/TRBV6-3	.	TRBJ2-1	TGTGCCAGCACCCCGAACTACAATGAGCAGTTCTTC	CASTPNYNEQFF
.	TRBV28	.	TRBJ2-3	TGTGCCAGCAGTGTACTAGCTTTTAGCACAGATACGCAGTATTTT	CASSVLAFSTDTQYF
.	TRBV27	.	TRBJ2-1	TGTGCCAGCAAGGCAGGGTTGGGGCTAGTTTACAATGAGCAGTTCTTC	CASKAGLGLVYNEQFF
.	TRBV5-1	TRBD1	TRBJ2-7	TGCGCCAGCAGCTCCGGACAGGGTAGGATTTCCTACGAGCAGTACTTC	CASSSGQGRISYEQYF
few	TRBV9	TRBD1	TRBJ1-2	TGTGCCAGCAGCCCTCGACAGGGGATTTATGGCTACACCTTC	CASSPRQGIYGYTF
once	TRBV24-1	TRBD2	TRBJ2-1	TGTGCCACCAGTGGGTCTATATGGACTAGCGGGGGGAGCTCCTACAATGAGCAGTTCTTC	CATSGSIWTSGGSSYNEQFF
few	TRBV27	TRBD2	TRBJ2-1	TGTGCCAGCAGTTACGGACTAGCGAGACGGAACAATGAGCAGTTCTTC	CASSYGLARRNNEQFF
many	TRBV6-5	.	TRBJ1-1	TGTGCCAGCAGTTACGCGGGGGACACTGAAGCTTTCTTT	CASSYAGDTEAFF
.	TRBV29-1	.	TRBJ2-3	TGCAGCGTTGCAGGTTCTAGCAGCTCAGATACGCAGTATTTT	CSVAGSSSSDTQYF
.	TRBV29-1	TRBD2	TRBJ2-1	TGCAGCGTTGATTCGCTAGCGGGAGTTGATGAGCAGTTCTTC	CSVDSLAGVDEQFF
few	TRBV6-2/TRBV6-3	.	TRBJ2-5	TGTGCCAGCAGTTACTCAATTTCAGGGGACCATCGGAAGACCCAGTACTTC	CASSYSISGDHRKTQYF